The entry below gives a single TCR beta chain sequence along with its context. What this receptor recognizes is not known. Base qualities are not provided; no much larger clone lies one nucleotide away. The data were taken from a study of glioma-infiltrating T cells (TCRdb year 2016). A note on the overall study: Sequencing of TCR alpha- and beta-chain repertoires was performed on glioma tissue, on non-neoplastic brain tissue, and on matched peripheral blood mononuclear cells. Each tissue-infiltrating repertoire was compared with the same patient's peripheral blood repertoire to measure divergence between tissue and blood T-cell populations. The paired cohort was made up of three low-grade glioma patients, seven to nine primary glioblastoma patients and three non-glioma patients who contributed non-neoplastic brain tissue.

CDR1 and CDR2 were assigned from the germline V gene (reference sequence) as LNHDA and SQIVND. The junction shows trimming of 5 bases on V and 2 bases on J, plus 16 bases between the germline ends. The cysteine opens and the phenylalanine closes a CDR3 of 16 amino acids. Only the CDR3 DNA stays, 48 bases, in frame from base 1. What the study reported, not specific to this receptor: Small numbers underpinned the group comparisons: roughly 8 glioblastoma patients, three low-grade glioma patients and three non-neoplastic patients. Very few CDR3 sequences were found to be shared between tissue and blood, and this scarcity was attributed to high CDR3 diversity and limited sampling. VJ-independent divergence between tissue and blood was lower than expected in non-neoplastic patients but higher than expected in all gliomas, particularly low-grade gliomas.

The iRepertoire nested amplicon-rescue multiplex PCR (arm-PCR) platform was used to amplify TCR alpha and beta CDR3 regions from RNA. The input for one-step reverse transcription and amplification was roughly 100-450 ng of either tissue mRNA or PBMC total RNA. Following bead purification, Illumina adapters were added by a secondary multiplex PCR, and libraries between 200 and 400 bp were gel-purified. Libraries carried internal 6-nucleotide barcodes used for demultiplexing. Sequencing of libraries was performed on an Illumina MiSeq with 2x220 or 2x250 nucleotide paired-end reads. The study's processing was this. Paired reads were merged using FLASH 1.2.11 and were aligned to the GRCh37 human genome using BWA-MEM, after which TRA and TRB reads were extracted. For V and J assignment, an IMGT-derived reference of cassette sequences and CDR3 motifs that included pseudogenes was used. Reads were translated in three frames, and productive CDR3s were defined as those with a C...FGXG motif and no stop codons. Unique combinations of V-J cassette pair and CDR3 amino acid sequence were defined as clonotypes. Reads were filtered by Hamming distance, thresholded by each sample's sequence error rate in mapped regions. Clones were called with MiXCR by TCRdb after fastp trimmed the public reads at Q25, and only in-frame beta chains were retained. Merged by CDR3 protein, the rows form single entries marked with the most common genes and DNA. TCRdb's processing, not the authors' own work, is the source of the V and J calls. The sample includes approximately 40,000 distinct CDR3 sequences, with about a fifth observed a single time. Together, the top ten hold more than 5.5% of the sample.

Sequenced: glioma tissue, nonneoplastic brain tissue, or PBMCs (not recorded which). The V and J genes are TRBV19 and TRBJ2-1; there is no confident call for the D gene. The source of this sequence is a human donor with low-grade glioma or glioblastoma, undergoing nonglioma brain surgery, or in good health (not recorded which). At the DNA level, the sequence is TGTGCCAGTAGTCTAACGTTCCGAGCCCCCTACAATGAGCAGTTCTTC. Its product reads: CASSLTFRAPYNEQFF.